This paragraph covers one TCR beta chain sequence. Its antigen is unknown. TCR subtype-specific primers in iRepertoire multiplex PCR prepared libraries for bulk and single-cell sequencing. Using the multiplex PCR reads, TCRdb records one entry per CDR3 protein without DNA. Its listing shows about 7,500 distinct CDR3 sequences. This sample was included in a study of T cells in severe cutaneous drug reactions. For the study at large: Recruitment ran 2011 to 2018 in Taiwan, Thailand and a European registry. Collected from acute- or recovery-stage patients: blister fluids/cells and PBMC. RegiSCAR criteria gave all enrolled patients a probable or definite SJS/TEN or DRESS diagnosis.

The donors had carbamazepine-induced Stevens-Johnson syndrome or toxic epidermal necrolysis. The CDR3 loop spans 16 amino acids. CDR1 and CDR2 (germline): SGHRS, YFSETQ. Whole-study findings and limits: One public TCRbeta CDR3 appeared in all seven blister samples, averaging roughly 15%.

This chain joins TRBV5-1 and TRBJ1-1; TCRdb's D call of TRBD1 is untestable without DNA. The sequence derives from a human donor with a severe cutaneous adverse drug reaction. The source material was cells from a skin blister. CDR3 sequence: CASSLARDRMNTEAFF.